This T cell receptor beta chain was observed in a study of T cell repertoires in cytomegalovirus infection. The wider study: Peptides in the study included HLA-C-restricted and HLA-B-restricted CMV epitopes. Evidence of both CMV infection and a matching HLA type came from public TCR beta signatures.

As for this clonotype: What it binds is not known.

TCRdb re-derived calls from the reads in MiXCR, one entry per CDR3 protein. The sample gives fewer than 1,000,000 distinct CDR3 sequences, about a third of which show up once; over 11% is in the top ten. Broader study findings: Across the ex vivo response, the dominant clonotypes were HLA-C-restricted CMV-specific TCR beta clonotypes. The cumulative frequency of public TCR beta families distinguished individuals who carried CMV together with the relevant HLA.

Germline CDR1 is MNHEY and CDR2 is SVGAGI. This CDR3 contains 16 residues. Trimming shortened V by 6 bases and J by 1 base, and 15 bases separated the two germline ends. The J gene is TRBJ1-4, the V gene TRBV6-5; D is perhaps TRBD1 (6 bases). The sequencing here drew on cultured CD8+ T cells from PBMCs, taken from culture after CMV antigen stimulation. This sequence originates from a human donor in good health (CMV status not recorded). Some clones in this sample may be carry-over from other donors' samples. The CDR3 region is CASSPGGGRTNEKLFF. CDR3 DNA: TGTGCCAGCAGCCCGGGTGGGGGCAGAACTAATGAAAAACTGTTTTTT.